The clone carrying this TCR beta chain has at least ten counts. What it binds is not known. This specimen belongs to a study of T cells in Graves' hyperthyroidism and ophthalmopathy. On the study more broadly: Blood was drawn when the patient was first diagnosed and still untreated.

The CDR3 runs 12 residues. In germline, CDR1 is SGHRS, CDR2 YFSETQ. V was trimmed by 2 bases and J by 8 bases, leaving 10 bases between them. A roughly 10 ml volume of fresh peripheral blood provided the PBMCs. Findings of the study overall: By a 13 V-J model, ophthalmopathy was set apart from stable hyperthyroidism. Blood shared most expanded thyroid clonotypes above 0.001.

The source material, RNA transcripts, was used to amplify TCR beta CDR3 regions. First-round RT-PCR targeting the TCR CDR3 was performed with the HTBI primer set. Via MiXCR, TCRdb re-called the multiplex PCR reads, giving one row per CDR3 protein. The table has tens of thousands of distinct CDR3 sequences, around 53% seen once; the top ten hold roughly 3.4%. The sequenced sample consisted of blood. J is TRBJ1-2 and V is TRBV5-1, with D perhaps TRBD1 (6 bases). The origin of this receptor is a woman aged 60-75 years with Graves' ophthalmopathy. The CDR3 DNA reads TGCGCCAGCAGCTTTTCGGGGGGCGGCTACACCTTC. Residues: CASSFSGGGYTF.